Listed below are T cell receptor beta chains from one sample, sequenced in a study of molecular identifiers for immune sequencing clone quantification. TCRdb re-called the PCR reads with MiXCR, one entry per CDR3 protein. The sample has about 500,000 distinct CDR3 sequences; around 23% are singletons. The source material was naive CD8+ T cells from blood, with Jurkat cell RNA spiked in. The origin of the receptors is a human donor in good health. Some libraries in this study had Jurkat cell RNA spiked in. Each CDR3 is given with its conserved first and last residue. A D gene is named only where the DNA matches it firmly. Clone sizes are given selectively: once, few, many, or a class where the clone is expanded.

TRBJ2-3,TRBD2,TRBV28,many,TGTGCCAGCAGTTTCCGGGACAGAGGACTAGCGGGAGCAGATACGCAGTATTTT,CASSFRDRGLAGADTQYF
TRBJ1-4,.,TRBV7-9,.,TGTGCCAGCAGCTTAGAGATCGGGGGTCTAGATCCAACTAATGAAAAACTGTTTTTT,CASSLEIGGLDPTNEKLFF
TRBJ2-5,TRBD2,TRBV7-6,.,TGTGCCAGCAGCTTAGGGGCTAGCGGGAGGTCCCCGGATCCCCAGTACTTC,CASSLGASGRSPDPQYF
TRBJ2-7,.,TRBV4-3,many,TGCGCCAGCCGACCGGGACGCGCTCCGGGATACGAGCAGTACTTC,CASRPGRAPGYEQYF
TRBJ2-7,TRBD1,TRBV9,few,TGTGCCAGCAGCGTAGTCGGGGACAGGGACTACGAGCAGTACTTC,CASSVVGDRDYEQYF
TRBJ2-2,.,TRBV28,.,TGTGCCAGCAGTTTTGTAGGGAACACCGGGGAGCTGTTTTTT,CASSFVGNTGELFF
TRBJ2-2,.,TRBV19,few,TGTGCCAGTAGTAAACATTTGGGGAACACCGGGGAGCTGTTTTTT,CASSKHLGNTGELFF
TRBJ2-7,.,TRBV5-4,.,TGTGCCAGCAGCTTGGACCGAGACTACGGGCAGTACTTC,CASSLDRDYGQYF
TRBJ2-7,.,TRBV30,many,TGTGCCTGGAGCCCCGACGCAAACTACGAGCAGTACTTC,CAWSPDANYEQYF
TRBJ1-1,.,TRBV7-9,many,TGTGCCAGCAGCTTAGCCGGGGTCCAGGGGCTAAATGAAGCTTTCTTT,CASSLAGVQGLNEAFF
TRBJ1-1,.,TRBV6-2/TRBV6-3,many,TGTGCCAGCAGTGACACTTATGAAGCTTTCTTT,CASSDTYEAFF
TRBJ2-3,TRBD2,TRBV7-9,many,TGTGCCAGCAGCTTAGCGCTAGCGGGAGGCACAGATACGCAGTATTTT,CASSLALAGGTDTQYF
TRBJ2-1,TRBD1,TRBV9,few,TGTGCCAGCAGCGTAGCTTGGACAGGGCCGCGCGATGAGCAGTTCTTC,CASSVAWTGPRDEQFF
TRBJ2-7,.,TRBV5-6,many,TGTGCCAGCAGCTTGGACAGGTCATACTACGAGCAGTACTTC,CASSLDRSYYEQYF
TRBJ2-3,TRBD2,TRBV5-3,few,TGTGCCAGCAGCCTACGGACTAGCGGGAGTGGGTTAGGCACAGATACGCAGTATTTT,CASSLRTSGSGLGTDTQYF
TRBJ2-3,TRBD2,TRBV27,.,TGTGCCACAGCGGGACTAGCCGTCTCTAGCACAGATACGCAGTATTTT,CATAGLAVSSTDTQYF
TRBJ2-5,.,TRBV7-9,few,TGTGCCAGCAGCTGGGAGGAGACCCAGTACTTC,CASSWEETQYF
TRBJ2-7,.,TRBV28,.,TGTGCCAGCACCCGAGGACCATCCCCTCTCTACGAGCAGTACTTC,CASTRGPSPLYEQYF
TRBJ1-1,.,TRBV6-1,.,TGTGCCAGCAGTGAATTTGGGATGAGGGGTTGGGGGACTGAAGCTTTCTTT,CASSEFGMRGWGTEAFF
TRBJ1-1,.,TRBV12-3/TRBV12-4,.,TGTGCCAGCAGCGCCGGCGGATCGAACACTGAAGCTTTCTTT,CASSAGGSNTEAFF
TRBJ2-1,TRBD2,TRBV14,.,TGTGCCAGCAGCCAAGCCTTTGTAGCGGGCTTGGAGGACAATGAGCAGTTCTTC,CASSQAFVAGLEDNEQFF
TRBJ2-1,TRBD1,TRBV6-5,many,TGTGCCAGCAGCGTAGGGACAGCCTACAATGAGCAGTTCTTC,CASSVGTAYNEQFF
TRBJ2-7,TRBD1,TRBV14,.,TGTGCCAGCAGCCAAAATCCCGGGACAGGGTACGAGCAGTACTTC,CASSQNPGTGYEQYF
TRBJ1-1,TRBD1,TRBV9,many,TGTGCCAGCAGCCCAGGGACAGCGACGAACACTGAAGCTTTCTTT,CASSPGTATNTEAFF
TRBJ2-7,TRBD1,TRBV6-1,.,TGTGCCAGCAGCGGACAGGGGAAGTACTACGAGCAGTACTTC,CASSGQGKYYEQYF
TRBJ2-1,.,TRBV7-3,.,TGTGCCTGCAGCATACTTAAGGGGTCCTACAATGAGCAGTTCTTC,CACSILKGSYNEQFF
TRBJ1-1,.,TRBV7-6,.,TGTGCCAGCAGCTTCCGGCCAGACTTGAACACTGAAACTTTCTTT,CASSFRPDLNTETFF
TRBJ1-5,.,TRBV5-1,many,TGCGCCAGCAGCTTGGATATGGGTCAGCCCCAGCATTTT,CASSLDMGQPQHF
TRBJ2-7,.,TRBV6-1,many,TGTGCCAGCAGTGAGGACGACACCCCCAGGTACGAGCAGTACTTC,CASSEDDTPRYEQYF
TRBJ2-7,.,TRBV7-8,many,TGTGCCAGCAGCCCAACTGTGGGATTTAAATCCTACGAGCAGTACTTC,CASSPTVGFKSYEQYF
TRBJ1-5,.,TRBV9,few,TGTGCCAGCAGCGTAGCTCCGTCCGATCAGCCCCAGCATTTT,CASSVAPSDQPQHF
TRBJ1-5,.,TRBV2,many,TGTGCCAGCAGTGAATGGGGAGATAATCAGCCCCAGCATTTT,CASSEWGDNQPQHF
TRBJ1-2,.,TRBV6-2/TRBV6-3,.,TGTGCCAGCAATGCCCTCCGGGCAGCCAACTATGGCTACACCTTC,CASNALRAANYGYTF
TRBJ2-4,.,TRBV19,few,TGTGCCAGTAGTATAGAGGGGGCCAAAAACATTCAGTACTTC,CASSIEGAKNIQYF
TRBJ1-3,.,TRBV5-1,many,TGTGCCAGCAGCTTGACGGTCTCTGGAAACACCATATATTTT,CASSLTVSGNTIYF
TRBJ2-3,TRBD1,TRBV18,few,TGTGCCAGCTCACCACCCCGGGACAGGGCCACTAGCACAGATACGCAGTATTTT,CASSPPRDRATSTDTQYF
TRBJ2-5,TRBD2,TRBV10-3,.,TGTGCCGTCAGTAGTAGCGGGGGGGCCGAAGAGACCCAGTACTTC,CAVSSSGGAEETQYF
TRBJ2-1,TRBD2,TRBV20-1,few,TGCAGTGCTAGAGATCTTGGACTAGCGGGAGGGCCGAATGAGCAGTTCTTC,CSARDLGLAGGPNEQFF
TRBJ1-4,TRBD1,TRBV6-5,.,TGTGCCAGCAGTTACTCCACAGGGGGCAAGGCGGAAAAACTGTTTTTT,CASSYSTGGKAEKLFF
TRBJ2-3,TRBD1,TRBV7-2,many,TGTGCCAGCAGTCAGACAGGGGGATCGTTGGATACGCAGTATTTT,CASSQTGGSLDTQYF
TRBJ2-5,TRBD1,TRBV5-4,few,TGTGCCAGCAGCTTGGCCGAGACAGGGTACGAGACCCAGTACTTC,CASSLAETGYETQYF
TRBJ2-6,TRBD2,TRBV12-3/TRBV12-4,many,TGTGCCAGCAGTACCACAGGGACTAGTGGGGCCAACGTCCTGACTTTC,CASSTTGTSGANVLTF
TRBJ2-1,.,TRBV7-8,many,TGTGCCAGCAGCTTGACCGTGGGCAGGGACAATGAGCAGTTCTTC,CASSLTVGRDNEQFF
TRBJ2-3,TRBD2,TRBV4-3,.,TGCGCCAGCAGCCAAGATTTTGTTAAGGGCGGGAGTTGGCCAGATACGCAGTATTTT,CASSQDFVKGGSWPDTQYF
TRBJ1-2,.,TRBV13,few,TGTGCCAGCAGCACCGGACAGAACAGCTATGGCTACACCTTC,CASSTGQNSYGYTF
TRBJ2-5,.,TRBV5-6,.,TGTGCCAGCAGCGCCGACAGTAGAGAGACCCAGTACTTC,CASSADSRETQYF
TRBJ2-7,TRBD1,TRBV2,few,TGTGCCAGCAGTGTCGGCCAGGGGGCCAACGAGCAGTACTTC,CASSVGQGANEQYF
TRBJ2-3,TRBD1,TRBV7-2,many,TGTGCCAGCAGCCCCACAGGGGCCGTCACAGATACGCAGTATTTT,CASSPTGAVTDTQYF
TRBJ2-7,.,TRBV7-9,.,TGTGCCAGCAGCTTAGGGTTACAGGGCGTCTACGAGCAGTACTTC,CASSLGLQGVYEQYF
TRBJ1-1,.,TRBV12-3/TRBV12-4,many,TGTGCCAGCAGTTTACCACAGATATTGAACACTGAAGCTTTCTTT,CASSLPQILNTEAFF
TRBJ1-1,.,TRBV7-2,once,TGTACCAACAGCTTAGTGCACGGTAATGAAGCTTTCTTT,CTNSLVHGNEAFF
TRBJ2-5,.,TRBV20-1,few,TGCAGTGCTAGACTAGCGTGGGGTCCCCAAGAGACCCAGTACTTC,CSARLAWGPQETQYF